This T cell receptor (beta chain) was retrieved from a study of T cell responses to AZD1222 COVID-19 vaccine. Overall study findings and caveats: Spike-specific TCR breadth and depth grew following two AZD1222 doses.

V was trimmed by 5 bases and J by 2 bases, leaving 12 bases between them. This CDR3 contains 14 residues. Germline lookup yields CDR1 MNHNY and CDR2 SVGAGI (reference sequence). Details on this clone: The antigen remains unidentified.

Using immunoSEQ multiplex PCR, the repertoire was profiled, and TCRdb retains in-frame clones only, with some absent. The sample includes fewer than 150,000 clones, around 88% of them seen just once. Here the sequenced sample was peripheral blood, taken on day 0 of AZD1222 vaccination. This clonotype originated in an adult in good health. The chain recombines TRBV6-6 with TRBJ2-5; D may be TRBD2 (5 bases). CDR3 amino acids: CASSPQLGQETQYF. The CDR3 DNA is TGTGCCAGCAGTCCTCAACTAGGACAAGAGACCCAGTACTTC.